The clone carrying this TCR beta chain has just a few counts. What it binds is not known. This sample is part of a study of glioma-infiltrating T cells. Study outcomes and limitations: Only very few CDR3 sequences appeared in both tissue and blood. Tissue-blood divergence was below expectation in non-neoplastic patients, above in gliomas.

Trimming shortened V by 11 bases and J by 3 bases, and 22 bases separated the two germline ends. The germline gives CDR1 SEHNR, CDR2 FQNEAQ (reference sequence). This CDR3 contains 16 residues. Amplification of TCR alpha and beta CDR3 regions from RNA used iRepertoire nested multiplex PCR. Via MiXCR, TCRdb re-called the multiplex PCR reads, giving one row per CDR3 protein. The data show 100,000 to 150,000 distinct CDR3 sequences, roughly 20% seen once. The source material was glioma tissue, nonneoplastic brain tissue, or PBMCs (not recorded which). The V gene is TRBV7-9, the J gene TRBJ2-2, with a weak D call TRBD1 (6 bases). This receptor was taken from a human donor with low-grade glioma or glioblastoma, undergoing nonglioma brain surgery, or in good health (not recorded which). CDR3 protein: CAFRDTLRSDTGELFF. The CDR3, as DNA: TGTGCCTTCCGGGACACCCTCCGATCGGACACCGGGGAGCTGTTTTTT.